The 26 T cell receptor beta chains below were found in one sample sequenced in a study of blood T cell repertoires in COVID-19. Libraries were prepared by immunoSEQ multiplex PCR; TCRdb keeps only in-frame clonotypes and omits some of them. Among over 130,000 clones listed, approximately 79% were seen once. The sequencing input was PBMCs or T cells enriched from blood (not recorded which). Every receptor here comes from a woman between 50 and 59 years old who had recovered from COVID-19.

The chain employs TRBV7-2 and TRBJ2-1; 13 bases are a match to TRBD2. Germline lookup yields CDR1 SGHTA and CDR2 FQGNSA. J gave up 7 bases and V 4 bases, and 7 bases lay outside the gene matches. CDR3 size: 16 residues. CDR3 sequence reads: CASSSPGLAGVNEQFF. In nucleotides, the CDR3 is TGTGCCAGCAGCTCCCCCGGACTAGCGGGAGTTAATGAGCAGTTCTTC.

V usage is TRBV4-2 and J usage is TRBJ1-1; D is unresolved. CDR1 is LGHNA and CDR2 is YNFKEQ in the germline V gene. Trimming removed 1 base from V and 3 bases from J, with 15 bases in between. CDR3 length: 16 residues. The DNA of the CDR3 is TGTGCCAGCAGCCAAGTCCCCCTGCGGAGGGACACTGAAGCTTTCTTT. Amino acid sequence: CASSQVPLRRDTEAFF.

This clone was detected only a few times. V gene TRBV11-3 combines with J gene TRBJ1-5, with D unclear. The CDR3 extends over 12 amino acids. Trimming cost V 5 bases and J 5 bases, with 7 bases left between them. The germline V gene has CDR1 SGHNT and CDR2 YENEEA. Here the CDR3 reads CASSHGDQPQHF. For the CDR3, the DNA is TGTGCCAGCAGCCACGGGGATCAGCCCCAGCATTTT.

The rearrangement joins TRBV21-1 to TRBJ1-1; TRBD1, the table's D call, was not compared with the DNA. TRBV21-1 is labeled a pseudogene. The CDR3 loop spans 14 amino acids. CDR3 DNA: TGTGCCAGCAGCAAAGGGGGCGCGGACACTGAAGCTTTCTTT. Amino acid sequence: CASSKGGADTEAFF.

The V gene is TRBV9, the J gene TRBJ2-3; 11 positions match TRBD2. V lost 0 bases, J lost 3 bases, and 3 bases stayed unmatched. The CDR3 has 16 residues. Germline CDR1 SGDLS, CDR2 YYNGEE. CDR3 loop: CASSVAPSGRTDTQYF. The CDR3 bases are TGTGCCAGCAGCGTAGCTCCTAGCGGGAGGACAGATACGCAGTATTTT.

This sequence joins TRBV11-2 and TRBJ2-7; a possible D gene is TRBD1 (6 bases). Trimming removed 4 bases at V and 6 bases at J, with 16 bases between. The germline V gene has CDR1 SGHAT and CDR2 FQNNGV. The CDR3 has 14 amino acids. CDR3 residues: CASSSGAGAIEQYF. The CDR3 DNA is TGTGCCAGCAGCTCCGGAGCAGGGGCCATCGAGCAGTACTTC.

The rearrangement links TRBV30 to TRBJ2-6, with D perhaps TRBD2 (6 bases). V was clipped by 5 bases and J by 2 bases, with 10 bases between them. The germline V gene has CDR1 GTSNPN and CDR2 SVGIG (reference sequence). CDR3 length equals 14 residues. CDR3 protein: CAWGPGAGANVLTF. CDR3 DNA: TGTGCCTGGGGGCCGGGGGCTGGGGCCAACGTCCTGACTTTC.

This clone has just one count. J is TRBJ1-2 and V is TRBV4-2; TRBD1 matches 7 bases. The germline V gene encodes CDR1 LGHNA and CDR2 YNFKEQ. The CDR3 runs 14 residues. V shed 4 bases and J 4 bases; nucleotides not matched to a gene: 6. CDR3: CASSRGQGGYGYTF. The CDR3, as DNA: TGTGCCAGCAGCCGGGGGCAGGGGGGCTATGGCTACACCTTC.

The chain has TRBV11-2 and TRBJ2-7; D is uncertain. The V end lost 3 bases, the J end lost 2 bases, and 11 bases lay between the germline ends. Germline V gene data show CDR1 as SGHAT and CDR2 as FQNNGV. This CDR3 is built from 14 residues. This CDR3 reads CASSFGGTAYEQYF. The CDR3 coding sequence is TGTGCCAGCAGCTTTGGTGGCACAGCCTACGAGCAGTACTTC.

The rearrangement uses TRBV5-1 and TRBJ1-3; D unresolved. CDR1 SGHRS and CDR2 YFSETQ come from the germline V gene. The CDR3 length is 15 residues. V dropped 0 bases and J dropped 0 bases, with 7 bases sitting between them. The CDR3 sequence: CASSLGLLSGNTIYF. The DNA of the CDR3 is TGCGCCAGCAGCTTGGGTCTTCTCTCTGGAAACACCATATATTTT.

The chain carries TRBV9 and TRBJ2-1; no clear D gene. The V end lost 4 bases, the J end lost 7 bases, and 15 bases lay between the germline ends. The CDR3 loop spans 14 amino acids. Germline V gene data show CDR1 as SGDLS and CDR2 as YYNGEE. CDR3 in DNA: TGTGCCAGCAGCCTAAGTCCGGCCAGGAATGAGCAGTTCTTC. It codes for CASSLSPARNEQFF.

V gene TRBV18 combines with J gene TRBJ2-1; 9 nucleotides match TRBD1. The CDR3 is 15 amino acids. Germline CDR1 reads KGHSH; CDR2 reads LQKENI. J lost 8 bases, V lost 4 bases, and 9 bases had no gene match. CDR3: CASSQSGTGNDEQFF. CDR3 bases: TGTGCCAGCTCACAATCCGGGACAGGGAACGATGAGCAGTTCTTC.

V is TRBV19 and J is TRBJ1-5; 7 bases are a match to TRBD1. V gave up 4 bases and J gave up 6 bases; unmatched junction bases: 6. The CDR3 consists of 14 residues. Germline lookup yields CDR1 LNHDA and CDR2 SQIVND (reference sequence). CDR3 region: CASSKGALGQPQHF. Written as DNA, the CDR3 is TGTGCCAGTAGTAAGGGGGCGCTAGGTCAGCCCCAGCATTTT. The full variable domain, rest sourced from reference TRBV19 and TRBJ1-5, is DGGITQSPKYLFRKEGQNVTLSCEQNLNHDAMYWYRQDPGQGLRLIYYSQIVNDFQKGDIAEGYSVSREKKESFPLTVTSAQKNPTAFYLCASSKGALGQPQHFGDGTRLSIL.

The chain links TRBV9 to TRBJ2-1, with TRBD2 matching over 13 bases. CDR1 is SGDLS, CDR2 YYNGEE, per germline. The CDR3 sequence is 16 residues long. V lost 7 bases and J lost 1; bases outside the gene matches: 5. The CDR3 DNA sequence: TGTGCCAGCGGGGGACTAGCGGGACCATCCTACAATGAGCAGTTCTTC. Its protein is CASGGLAGPSYNEQFF.

The genes are TRBV6-6 and TRBJ2-7; D is possibly TRBD2 (6 bases). V gave up 7 bases and J gave up 3 bases, with 13 bases separating them. This CDR3 contains 13 residues. The germline V gene encodes CDR1 MNHNY and CDR2 SVGAGI (reference sequence). CDR3 bases: TGTGCCAGCACTCTTGGGGACTTCTACGAGCAGTACTTC. The encoded protein is CASTLGDFYEQYF.

The V and J genes are TRBV7-2 and TRBJ1-1; D is perhaps TRBD1 (6 bases). Trimming shortened V by 1 base and J by 5 bases, and 11 bases separated the two germline ends. CDR3 size: 14 residues. CDR1 and CDR2 from the germline V gene are SGHTA and FQGNSA. CDR3 residues: CASSLEQGRTEAFF. The CDR3 coding sequence is TGTGCCAGCAGCTTAGAACAGGGAAGGACTGAAGCTTTCTTT.

This chain links TRBV6-5 with TRBJ1-5, with TRBD1 matching over 7 bases. This CDR3 is 14 amino acids long. CDR1 is MNHEY and CDR2 is SVGAGI in the germline V gene. V was clipped by 6 bases and J by 1 base; unmatched bases: 3. The CDR3 DNA follows: TGTGCCAGCAGAGGGGGACAGAGCAATCAGCCCCAGCATTTT. Residues: CASRGGQSNQPQHF.

J is TRBJ2-2 and V is TRBV28; D possibly corresponds to TRBD2 (6 bases). The CDR3 spans 14 residues. V lost 8 bases and J 3 bases, leaving 13 bases between the germline ends. In germline, CDR1 is MDHEN, CDR2 SYDVKM. CDR3 protein: CASLPGTHTGELFF. CDR3 in DNA: TGTGCCAGCCTTCCCGGGACTCACACCGGGGAGCTGTTTTTT.

The rearrangement joins TRBV11-3 to TRBJ2-4; 11 nucleotides match TRBD2. CDR3 length equals 13 residues. Germline lookup yields CDR1 SGHNT and CDR2 YENEEA. J gave up 11 bases and V 2 bases, and 2 bases lay outside the gene matches. The CDR3 coding sequence is TGTGCCAGCAGCTTAATAGCGGGGGGGGTTCAGTACTTC. Its protein is CASSLIAGGVQYF.

The sample holds one count of this clone. The V and J genes are TRBV14 and TRBJ1-5, with 9 nucleotides matching TRBD1. This CDR3 comprises 14 residues. V lost 8 bases, J lost 5 bases, and 7 bases stayed unmatched. Germline values: CDR1 SGHDN, CDR2 FVKESK. CDR3 sequence: CASGRQGGDQPQHF. The CDR3 DNA is TGTGCCAGCGGACGACAGGGGGGAGATCAGCCCCAGCATTTT.

Here the CDR3 DNA reads TGTGCCAGCAGCCCAAGGACCCCCGGGGAGGAAAAACTGTTTTTT. This gives the protein CASSPRTPGEEKLFF. The chain has TRBV7-9 and TRBJ1-4, with no clear D. The germline gives CDR1 SEHNR, CDR2 FQNEAQ (reference sequence). V was clipped by 5 bases and J by 8 bases, with 18 bases between them. This CDR3 contains 15 residues.

The V call is TRBV28, the J call TRBJ1-1; the match to TRBD1 covers 9 bases. Germline V CDR1 and CDR2: MDHEN, SYDVKM. This CDR3 has 14 residues. Trimming cost V 6 bases and J 4 bases; bases outside gene matches: 6. CDR3 in DNA: TGTGCCAGCAGCTTGACAGGGGGTGGCACTGAAGCTTTCTTT. This gives the protein CASSLTGGGTEAFF.

The chain employs TRBV19 and TRBJ1-6; weak D call: TRBD1 (6 bases). The CDR3 totals 16 residues. Germline V CDR1 and CDR2: LNHDA, SQIVND (reference sequence). V was clipped by 3 bases and J by 10 bases, with 19 bases between them. The CDR3 nucleotides are TGTGCCAGTAGTATGTGGACACAGGGTAGCCGCTCACCCCTCCACTTT. Its translation: CASSMWTQGSRSPLHF.

The chain joins TRBV30 to TRBJ1-1, with TRBD1 as a possible D gene (5 bases). Germline CDR1 is GTSNPN and CDR2 is SVGIG (reference sequence). The germline V and J ends were trimmed by 0 bases and 0 bases, with 8 bases remaining between them. The length of the CDR3 is 14 residues. CDR3 DNA: TGTGCCTGGAGTGTTCAGGGAATGAACACTGAAGCTTTCTTT. Encoded protein: CAWSVQGMNTEAFF.

The chain links TRBV24-1 to TRBJ2-3, with 7 nucleotides matching TRBD2. There are 16 residues in the CDR3. V shed 0 bases and J 2 bases; nucleotides not matched to a gene: 4. Germline V CDR1 and CDR2: KGHDR, SFDVKD. CDR3 protein: CATSDLGAGTTDTQYF. In DNA form, the CDR3 reads TGTGCCACCAGTGATTTGGGAGCGGGGACCACAGATACGCAGTATTTT.

This clone was counted at least ten times. The CDR3 nucleotides are TGTGCCAGCAGCGTAGGTGGTAATAGCGGGAGTACCGATGAGCAGTTCTTC. Translation: CASSVGGNSGSTDEQFF. This sequence joins TRBV9 and TRBJ2-1; 9 nucleotides align to TRBD2. Germline V CDR1 and CDR2: SGDLS, YYNGEE. The CDR3 extends over 17 amino acids. Trimming removed 0 bases from V and 8 bases from J; junction bases left unmatched: 12. Together with reference TRBV9 and TRBJ2-1, the CDR3 gives the full variable domain: DSGVTQTPKHLITATGQRVTLRCSPRSGDLSVYWYQQSLDQGLQFLIQYYNGEERAKGNILERFSAQQFPDLHSELNLSSLELGDSALYFCASSVGGNSGSTDEQFFGPGTRLTVL.